The clone carrying this T cell receptor (beta chain) was picked up a small number of times. The antigen is not known. This sample was included in a study of T-cell memory formation after mild COVID-19. Broader study findings: Certain responding clones were present in pre-infection memory, suggesting participation of cross-reactive memory. Clones which contracted sat mainly in CM and EM if CD4+, and in EMRA if CD8+. Whereas later expanders leaned CD4+, clones contracting day 15 to 85 showed a balanced CD4/CD8 makeup.

Using its own MiXCR run on the 5' RACE reads, TCRdb lists one record per CDR3 protein. In the table there are hundreds of thousands of distinct CDR3 sequences, 15% to 20% of which are singletons. Germline-derived CDR1 and CDR2 are SGHAT and FQNNGV. Trimming at V came to 2 bases and at J to 4 bases, leaving 7 bases not matched to a gene. The CDR3 is 17 residues long. The V call is TRBV11-2, the J call TRBJ1-6; TRBD1 matches at 8 bases. This TCR was recovered from a man younger than 35 who had mild COVID-19 (a few samples of this study predate the infection). Cell type and time point are not known. Sequenced input: PBMCs or a T cell subset sorted from them (not recorded which). CDR3 protein: CASSLTSGQGYNSPLHF. CDR3 in DNA: TGTGCCAGCAGCTTAACCTCAGGACAGGGATATAATTCACCCCTCCACTTT.